The rows below give T cell receptor beta chains drawn from one sample of a study of blood T cells in healthy people across ages. MiXCR, applied by TCRdb to the 5' RACE reads, yields one record per CDR3 protein. Among 1.2 million to 1.5 million distinct CDR3 sequences listed, 55% to 75% were seen once. What was sequenced was blood. The receptors come from a man aged 18 to 29 in good health. CDR3s include the opening cysteine and the closing phenylalanine or tryptophan. Each record gives: clone size, V gene, D gene, J gene, CDR3 DNA, CDR3 protein. The D gene is left open where the match is weak. Rows give clone size only sometimes, using once, few, many, or a class for an expanded clone.

NA	TRBV12-3/TRBV12-4	TRBD1	TRBJ2-4	TGTGCCAGCAGTGAGGACAGGGGTAACATTCAGTACTTC	CASSEDRGNIQYF
few	TRBV5-5	NA	TRBJ1-6	TGTGCCAGCAGCTTGGAAGGATCTAATTCACCCCTCCACTTT	CASSLEGSNSPLHF
NA	TRBV2	TRBD2	TRBJ2-1	TGTGCCAGCAGCGGAGGGACTAGCGGGGTTAATGAGCAGTTCTTC	CASSGGTSGVNEQFF
few	TRBV27	NA	TRBJ2-1	TGTGCCAGCAGTATACCGCAGGGGTTTCCTTACCATGAGCAGTTCTTC	CASSIPQGFPYHEQFF
NA	TRBV12-3/TRBV12-4	NA	TRBJ2-1	TGTGCCAGCAGTACCAGACTCCGGGTAAACAATGAGCAGTTCTTC	CASSTRLRVNNEQFF
NA	TRBV20-1	NA	TRBJ2-5	TGCAGTGCTAGACGGCCGGGGCGAAACTCCTACAATGAGCAGTACTTC	CSARRPGRNSYNEQYF
NA	TRBV2	NA	TRBJ2-5	TGTGCCAGCAGTACCAGACAGGAGCAAGGGACCCAGTACTTC	CASSTRQEQGTQYF
few	TRBV12-3/TRBV12-4	NA	TRBJ1-1	TGTGCCAGCAGTTTGTTGGGCAGGGCCGGAGCTTTCTTT	CASSLLGRAGAFF
NA	TRBV20-1	TRBD2	TRBJ2-3	TGCAGTGCTGCCTCCCAAACGGGAGGCATCACAGATACGCAGTATTTT	CSAASQTGGITDTQYF
NA	TRBV30	NA	TRBJ1-3	TGTGCCTGGACAGAGGGAAACACCATATATTTT	CAWTEGNTIYF
few	TRBV4-2	NA	TRBJ2-7	TGTGCCAGCAGCCAAGATCAGGACGAGCAGTACTTC	CASSQDQDEQYF
NA	TRBV7-9	NA	TRBJ2-4	TGTGCCAGCAGCTCTAGCGAGACCCAGGGGGAGCAGTACTTC	CASSSSETQGEQYF
NA	TRBV27	NA	TRBJ1-2	TGTGCCAGCAGTTTTGGCAGGGAGTTTGGCTACACCTTC	CASSFGREFGYTF
NA	TRBV20-1	TRBD1	TRBJ2-6	TGCAGTGCAATCCACAGGGGGCGCCTCTCTGGGGCCAACGTCCTGACTTTC	CSAIHRGRLSGANVLTF
NA	TRBV6-2/TRBV6-3	NA	TRBJ1-2	TGTGCCAGCAGTTATGGGAACTATGGCTACACCTTC	CASSYGNYGYTF
once	TRBV11-2	TRBD2	TRBJ2-7	TGTGCCAGCAGCTTTCGCGGGAGGGCCGGGGATGAGCAGTACTTC	CASSFRGRAGDEQYF
NA	TRBV6-2/TRBV6-3	TRBD1	TRBJ1-2	TGTGCCAGCAGAGAAACAGGGGAGAACTATGGCTACACCTTC	CASRETGENYGYTF
NA	TRBV5-5	NA	TRBJ1-4	TGTGCCAGCAGCTTGACATACTCCACTAATGAAAAACTGTTTTTT	CASSLTYSTNEKLFF
NA	TRBV4-1	TRBD1	TRBJ1-1	TGCGCCAGCAGCCAGGGACAGGAGAACACTGAAGCTTTCTTT	CASSQGQENTEAFF
NA	TRBV7-9	NA	TRBJ2-5	TGTGCCAGCAGCTCCATCCCTACGCTCGTTAAAGAGACCCAGTACTTC	CASSSIPTLVKETQYF
NA	TRBV12-3/TRBV12-4	NA	TRBJ1-4	TGTGCCAGCAGTTTAGCCCGGAGGGGGGAAGGAGAAAAACTGTTTTTT	CASSLARRGEGEKLFF
few	TRBV15	NA	TRBJ2-1	TGTGCCACCAGCAGAGATCCCACTAGGGGGTCCTACAATGAGCAGTTCTTC	CATSRDPTRGSYNEQFF
NA	TRBV4-1	NA	TRBJ1-1	TGCGCCAGCAGCCAAAGGGTATCGCTGAACACTGAAGCTTTCTTT	CASSQRVSLNTEAFF
few	TRBV10-2	NA	TRBJ2-7	TGCGCCAGCAGTCAAAAGCTTACACTCTACGAGCAGTACTTC	CASSQKLTLYEQYF
once	TRBV29-1	TRBD1	TRBJ2-1	TGCAGCGTCGCCCCTGACAGGGGCCGATGGAAGGAGCAGTTCTTC	CSVAPDRGRWKEQFF